This T cell receptor (beta chain) was captured in a study of beta chain features in type 1 diabetes. Every bit of the isolated RNA underwent reverse transcription, so sequencing read expressed TCRB transcripts. Sequencing was performed with immunoSEQ multiplex PCR; in TCRdb, only in-frame clones are kept and a portion is missing. The data contain around 120,000 clones, 15% to 20% of them singletons. It was one heparinised blood draw, averaging roughly 100 mL, that each donor gave. Note on this clone: Its antigen is unidentified.

Study-wide results and limits: Moderate but significant shortening of TCRB CDR3s was recorded in all four CD4+ subsets from Type 1 diabetes patients. A potential influence of HLA type upon TCRB rearrangement remained unresolved herein. Insertions at VDJ junctions were less frequent in type 1 diabetes patients. These patients also deleted more nucleotides at the same junctions.

The CDR3 loop spans 12 amino acids. Germline lookup yields CDR1 SEHNR and CDR2 FQNEAQ (reference sequence). Trimming cost V 1 base and J 13 bases, with 11 bases left between them. The sequenced material came from central memory CD4+ T cells from blood. The clonotype was recovered from a man in his late teens or twenties with type 1 diabetes. This chain joins TRBV7-9 and TRBJ2-1; D gene unclear. The CDR3 coding sequence is TGTGCCAGCAGCTTAGATTTACGGCGACAGTTCTTC. Its protein is CASSLDLRRQFF.